This T cell receptor beta chain was identified during a study of cytomegalovirus exposure and HLA in healthy donors. General study findings and limits: According to an earlier analysis, most TCR beta V segments yielded productive rearrangements about 87% or about 30% of the time. Later work associated fewer than 20,000 TCR beta sequences with HLA alleles at 0.05 false discovery rate.

Notes on this clone: What it binds is unknown.

Trimming took off 2 bases at V and 1 base at J, with 6 bases between the two ends. The CDR3 is 13 amino acids. Germline CDR1 and CDR2: SGDLS and YYNGEE. PCR was performed using 60 Vbeta and 13 Jbeta primers. Profiled with immunoSEQ multiplex PCR; TCRdb holds only in-frame clones, not every one. Counted here are under 150,000 clones, roughly 78% occurring once; the ten biggest clones make up roughly 2.2%. The chain is built from TRBV9 and TRBJ1-1; D call uncertain. The sequencing sample was made of PBMCs. This TCR derives from a man in his thirties or forties in good health and CMV-seronegative. The CDR3 sequence: CASSVIENTEAFF. The CDR3 DNA follows: TGTGCCAGCAGCGTGATAGAGAACACTGAAGCTTTCTTT.